This is a list of T cell receptor beta chains from one sample in a study of T cells in Graves' hyperthyroidism and ophthalmopathy. TCRdb re-derived calls from the multiplex PCR reads in MiXCR, one entry per CDR3 protein. The data contain approximately 520,000 distinct CDR3 sequences, around 20% of them singletons. Sequencing was carried out using blood. Receptors originate from a man in his late teens or twenties with Graves' hyperthyroidism. The CDR3 runs from the conserved cysteine through the conserved F or W. Each record gives: CDR3 DNA, CDR3 protein, clone size, V gene, D gene, J gene, CDR3 length. D genes are given only for firm matches. Clone sizes are given selectively: once, few, many, or a class where the clone is expanded.

CDR3 DNA: TGTGCCAGCAGTTTAAGGTACGAGCAGTACTTC
CDR3 protein: CASSLRYEQYF
clone size: many
V gene: TRBV28
D gene: .
J gene: TRBJ2-7
CDR3 length: 11

CDR3 DNA: TGTGCCAGCAGCCAAGCGATAGGGGCGGACTACGAGCAGTACTTC
CDR3 protein: CASSQAIGADYEQYF
clone size: .
V gene: TRBV3-1
D gene: .
J gene: TRBJ2-7
CDR3 length: 15

CDR3 DNA: TGTGCCAGCAGTCCCTTAGGAGGGGGCGAAGAGACCCAGTACTTC
CDR3 protein: CASSPLGGGEETQYF
clone size: .
V gene: TRBV27
D gene: .
J gene: TRBJ2-5
CDR3 length: 15

CDR3 DNA: TGTGCCAGCAGTGTCAGTACCGGGACAGGGAGTCGCGAGCAGTACTTC
CDR3 protein: CASSVSTGTGSREQYF
clone size: many
V gene: TRBV12-3/TRBV12-4
D gene: TRBD1
J gene: TRBJ2-7
CDR3 length: 16

CDR3 DNA: TGTGCCAGTAGCCCTCGGGTTCGACGGATTAACACTGAAGCTTTCTTT
CDR3 protein: CASSPRVRRINTEAFF
clone size: many
V gene: TRBV19
D gene: .
J gene: TRBJ1-1
CDR3 length: 16

CDR3 DNA: TGTGCCAGCAGTAAGGGAAATAGCAATCAGCCCCAGCATTTT
CDR3 protein: CASSKGNSNQPQHF
clone size: .
V gene: TRBV6-4
D gene: .
J gene: TRBJ1-5
CDR3 length: 14

CDR3 DNA: TGTGCCAGCTCACCAGGTCCGGGGCCGGGGGGGACTGAAGCTTTCTTT
CDR3 protein: CASSPGPGPGGTEAFF
clone size: .
V gene: TRBV18
D gene: .
J gene: TRBJ1-1
CDR3 length: 16

CDR3 DNA: TGTGCCAGCGTTGGCGGACTAGCGGGAGGAGGGGAGACCCAGTACTTC
CDR3 protein: CASVGGLAGGGETQYF
clone size: .
V gene: TRBV11-2
D gene: TRBD2
J gene: TRBJ2-5
CDR3 length: 16

CDR3 DNA: TGTGCCAGCGCTTCCGGGACAGGGGAAAACTATGGCTACACCTTC
CDR3 protein: CASASGTGENYGYTF
clone size: few
V gene: TRBV7-9
D gene: TRBD1
J gene: TRBJ1-2
CDR3 length: 15

CDR3 DNA: TGTGCCAGCTCTCTCCGACAGAAGAACACTGAAGCTTTCTTT
CDR3 protein: CASSLRQKNTEAFF
clone size: .
V gene: TRBV3-1
D gene: .
J gene: TRBJ1-1
CDR3 length: 14

CDR3 DNA: TGTGCCAGCAGCCGCCTTTCAGGCACCATCTATGGCTACACCTTC
CDR3 protein: CASSRLSGTIYGYTF
clone size: .
V gene: TRBV7-2
D gene: .
J gene: TRBJ1-2
CDR3 length: 15

CDR3 DNA: TGTGCCAGCAGCCGCGGGAGACAGCCCTACGAGCAGTACTTC
CDR3 protein: CASSRGRQPYEQYF
clone size: many
V gene: TRBV3-1
D gene: TRBD2
J gene: TRBJ2-7
CDR3 length: 14

CDR3 DNA: TGTGCCAGCGCCCTGAGGGTGACTGGACAGGAGGACACTGAAGCTTTCTTT
CDR3 protein: CASALRVTGQEDTEAFF
clone size: .
V gene: TRBV11-1
D gene: TRBD1
J gene: TRBJ1-1
CDR3 length: 17

CDR3 DNA: TGTGCCAGCAGTCGTACAGGGTACACTGAAGCTTTCTTT
CDR3 protein: CASSRTGYTEAFF
clone size: few
V gene: TRBV6-1
D gene: .
J gene: TRBJ1-1
CDR3 length: 13

CDR3 DNA: TGTGCCAGCAGTTTTCGGCCGAGTTCTAACTATGGCTACACCTTC
CDR3 protein: CASSFRPSSNYGYTF
clone size: many
V gene: TRBV28
D gene: .
J gene: TRBJ1-2
CDR3 length: 15

CDR3 DNA: TGTGCCTGGAGTGTGGGGGGTTATCAGCCCCAGCATTTT
CDR3 protein: CAWSVGGYQPQHF
clone size: many
V gene: TRBV30
D gene: .
J gene: TRBJ1-5
CDR3 length: 13

CDR3 DNA: TGTGCCAGCAGTGTCCAGGGGGCGGGGGAGCATGAAGCTTTCTTT
CDR3 protein: CASSVQGAGEHEAFF
clone size: many
V gene: TRBV6-1
D gene: TRBD1
J gene: TRBJ1-1
CDR3 length: 15

CDR3 DNA: TGTGCCACCAGCAGAGATCAGGTCAGAGGCTCCTACGAGCAGTACTTC
CDR3 protein: CATSRDQVRGSYEQYF
clone size: many
V gene: TRBV15
D gene: .
J gene: TRBJ2-7
CDR3 length: 16

CDR3 DNA: TGTGCCAGCAGCTCGTTACCGGGGGGCGAGCATACTGAAGCTTTCTTT
CDR3 protein: CASSSLPGGEHTEAFF
clone size: many
V gene: TRBV11-2
D gene: .
J gene: TRBJ1-1
CDR3 length: 16

CDR3 DNA: TGCAGTGCTAGAACGGCAGGGCGTGAATCTGAAGCTTTCTTT
CDR3 protein: CSARTAGRESEAFF
clone size: many
V gene: TRBV20-1
D gene: .
J gene: TRBJ1-1
CDR3 length: 14

CDR3 DNA: TGTGCCACGGCGAGGGGGAACACTGAAGCTTTCTTT
CDR3 protein: CATARGNTEAFF
clone size: many
V gene: TRBV28
D gene: .
J gene: TRBJ1-1
CDR3 length: 12

CDR3 DNA: TGTGCCAGCTCACCATCCGGACGTAAGAACACTGAAGCTTTCTTT
CDR3 protein: CASSPSGRKNTEAFF
clone size: .
V gene: TRBV18
D gene: .
J gene: TRBJ1-1
CDR3 length: 15

CDR3 DNA: TGTGCCAGCAGTTTCGCGGGGAACAATCAGCCCCAGCATTTT
CDR3 protein: CASSFAGNNQPQHF
clone size: many
V gene: TRBV12-3/TRBV12-4
D gene: .
J gene: TRBJ1-5
CDR3 length: 14

CDR3 DNA: TGCAGTGCTAGAGGCATTGACAGATTACCTCGAGCTAACTATGGATACACCTTC
CDR3 protein: CSARGIDRLPRANYGYTF
clone size: .
V gene: TRBV20-1
D gene: .
J gene: TRBJ1-2
CDR3 length: 18

CDR3 DNA: TGTGCCAGCAGCTCGGCGGGGGGGCTGAGCCAAGAGACCCAGTACTTC
CDR3 protein: CASSSAGGLSQETQYF
clone size: .
V gene: TRBV7-6
D gene: TRBD2
J gene: TRBJ2-5
CDR3 length: 16

CDR3 DNA: TGTGCCAGCAGGGCCACGACTAGCGGGGGCATAGCCGGGGAGCTGTTTTTT
CDR3 protein: CASRATTSGGIAGELFF
clone size: many
V gene: TRBV6-5
D gene: TRBD2
J gene: TRBJ2-2
CDR3 length: 17

CDR3 DNA: TGTGCCAGCAGTGGGACAGGGGACAGTTCACCCCTCCACTTT
CDR3 protein: CASSGTGDSSPLHF
clone size: .
V gene: TRBV12-3/TRBV12-4
D gene: TRBD1
J gene: TRBJ1-6
CDR3 length: 14

CDR3 DNA: TGTGCCAGCAGTTACAGAGAGCGGGGGACCCAGTACTTC
CDR3 protein: CASSYRERGTQYF
clone size: .
V gene: TRBV6-5
D gene: TRBD2
J gene: TRBJ2-5
CDR3 length: 13

CDR3 DNA: TGTGCCAGCAGTGCCCGACTAGCGCCCACCGGGGAGCTGTTTTTT
CDR3 protein: CASSARLAPTGELFF
clone size: .
V gene: TRBV28
D gene: TRBD2
J gene: TRBJ2-2
CDR3 length: 15

CDR3 DNA: TGTGCCAGCAGTTCACAGGGAACCTCAACCTACGAGCAGTACTTC
CDR3 protein: CASSSQGTSTYEQYF
clone size: many
V gene: TRBV6-5
D gene: .
J gene: TRBJ2-7
CDR3 length: 15

CDR3 DNA: TGTGCCAGCAGTCCCTCCCCCGGGACAGCCCTATACGAGCAGTACTTC
CDR3 protein: CASSPSPGTALYEQYF
clone size: many
V gene: TRBV28
D gene: TRBD1
J gene: TRBJ2-7
CDR3 length: 16

CDR3 DNA: TGTGCCAGCAGTTTAAAGCTGGTTGGCTACACCTTC
CDR3 protein: CASSLKLVGYTF
clone size: many
V gene: TRBV28
D gene: .
J gene: TRBJ1-2
CDR3 length: 12

CDR3 DNA: TGTGCCAGCAGCAAAACAGGGGGCGCAGGAGGCTACACCTTC
CDR3 protein: CASSKTGGAGGYTF
clone size: many
V gene: TRBV13
D gene: TRBD1
J gene: TRBJ1-2
CDR3 length: 14

CDR3 DNA: TGTGCCAGCAATGGAGGGACACGACCCTACGAGCAGTACTTC
CDR3 protein: CASNGGTRPYEQYF
clone size: .
V gene: TRBV27
D gene: .
J gene: TRBJ2-7
CDR3 length: 14

CDR3 DNA: TGTGCCTGGACCCTCCGCGGGAACTATGGCTACACCTTC
CDR3 protein: CAWTLRGNYGYTF
clone size: many
V gene: TRBV30
D gene: .
J gene: TRBJ1-2
CDR3 length: 13

CDR3 DNA: TGTGCCAGCAGCCCCACGATCAGGGTCTATGGCTACACCTTC
CDR3 protein: CASSPTIRVYGYTF
clone size: many
V gene: TRBV9
D gene: .
J gene: TRBJ1-2
CDR3 length: 14

CDR3 DNA: TGTGCCAGCAGGTCCACCGACAGGGGGATGTTCTACGAGCAGTACTTC
CDR3 protein: CASRSTDRGMFYEQYF
clone size: few
V gene: TRBV27
D gene: TRBD1
J gene: TRBJ2-7
CDR3 length: 16

CDR3 DNA: TGTGCCAGCAGTCCACAGGGGACACCTACTAGGGGCAATCAGCCCCAGCATTTT
CDR3 protein: CASSPQGTPTRGNQPQHF
clone size: few
V gene: TRBV6-2/TRBV6-3
D gene: TRBD1
J gene: TRBJ1-5
CDR3 length: 18

CDR3 DNA: TGCGCCAGCAGCGTCCCGGGTTCCGAAGAGACCCAGTACTTC
CDR3 protein: CASSVPGSEETQYF
clone size: many
V gene: TRBV5-1
D gene: .
J gene: TRBJ2-5
CDR3 length: 14

CDR3 DNA: TGTGCCAGCAGACAGGGCTACCAAGAGACCCAGTACTTC
CDR3 protein: CASRQGYQETQYF
clone size: many
V gene: TRBV6-1
D gene: .
J gene: TRBJ2-5
CDR3 length: 13

CDR3 DNA: TGTGCCATCAGCCTCGACAGGGCGAGTGAGACCCAGTACTTC
CDR3 protein: CAISLDRASETQYF
clone size: many
V gene: TRBV10-3
D gene: TRBD1
J gene: TRBJ2-5
CDR3 length: 14

CDR3 DNA: TGTGCCAGCAGTTATTCCGGCGGCGGAGTTGAAGCTTTCTTT
CDR3 protein: CASSYSGGGVEAFF
clone size: many
V gene: TRBV6-5
D gene: .
J gene: TRBJ1-1
CDR3 length: 14

CDR3 DNA: TGCGCCAGCAGCAGGGACAGTACTGGGCACACTGAAGCTTTCTTT
CDR3 protein: CASSRDSTGHTEAFF
clone size: .
V gene: TRBV5-1
D gene: TRBD1
J gene: TRBJ1-1
CDR3 length: 15

CDR3 DNA: TGTGCCAGCAGTTACTTGGCGAACACTGAAGCTTTCTTT
CDR3 protein: CASSYLANTEAFF
clone size: many
V gene: TRBV6-5
D gene: .
J gene: TRBJ1-1
CDR3 length: 13

CDR3 DNA: TGTGCCAGCAGCCCTAATACAGGACAGGGCCAAGAGACCCAGTACTTC
CDR3 protein: CASSPNTGQGQETQYF
clone size: few
V gene: TRBV7-2
D gene: TRBD1
J gene: TRBJ2-5
CDR3 length: 16

CDR3 DNA: TGTGCCAGCAGCGACCCCGGACGTCTTATTGGCTACACCTTC
CDR3 protein: CASSDPGRLIGYTF
clone size: .
V gene: TRBV12-3/TRBV12-4
D gene: .
J gene: TRBJ1-2
CDR3 length: 14

CDR3 DNA: TGTGCCAGCAGCTCCCCCACGGCGGGGGGGCCTCAAAAGACCCAGTACTTC
CDR3 protein: CASSSPTAGGPQKTQYF
clone size: many
V gene: TRBV13
D gene: TRBD2
J gene: TRBJ2-5
CDR3 length: 17

CDR3 DNA: TGTGCCTGGAGTGAGGGTCCCAATCAGCCCCAGCATTTT
CDR3 protein: CAWSEGPNQPQHF
clone size: many
V gene: TRBV30
D gene: .
J gene: TRBJ1-5
CDR3 length: 13

CDR3 DNA: TGTGCCAGCAGTTTAAGTGACAGCGCCTACGAGCAGTACTTC
CDR3 protein: CASSLSDSAYEQYF
clone size: many
V gene: TRBV27
D gene: .
J gene: TRBJ2-7
CDR3 length: 14

CDR3 DNA: TGTGCCAGCAGTACCTATCCCGCCGGGACCCAGTACTTC
CDR3 protein: CASSTYPAGTQYF
clone size: many
V gene: TRBV6-5
D gene: .
J gene: TRBJ2-5
CDR3 length: 13

CDR3 DNA: TGTGCCAGCACCGTCATCGACAGATACACTGAAGCTTTCTTT
CDR3 protein: CASTVIDRYTEAFF
clone size: many
V gene: TRBV28
D gene: .
J gene: TRBJ1-1
CDR3 length: 14

CDR3 DNA: TGTGCCAGCAGCGTAGGGGTTGGAGGGAGCGGGGCCAACGTCCTGACTTTC
CDR3 protein: CASSVGVGGSGANVLTF
clone size: many
V gene: TRBV9
D gene: .
J gene: TRBJ2-6
CDR3 length: 17

CDR3 DNA: TGTGCCAGCAGCTTTTTCCCCCGCTCCGGGGAATTGGACGAGCAGTACTTC
CDR3 protein: CASSFFPRSGELDEQYF
clone size: few
V gene: TRBV7-9
D gene: .
J gene: TRBJ2-7
CDR3 length: 17

CDR3 DNA: TGTGCCAGCAGGGGGTCGACAGACTATGGCTACACCTTC
CDR3 protein: CASRGSTDYGYTF
clone size: .
V gene: TRBV6-1
D gene: .
J gene: TRBJ1-2
CDR3 length: 13

CDR3 DNA: TGCGCCAGCAGAGGACAGGAGATAGCCAAAAACATTCAGTACTTC
CDR3 protein: CASRGQEIAKNIQYF
clone size: many
V gene: TRBV5-1
D gene: TRBD1
J gene: TRBJ2-4
CDR3 length: 15

CDR3 DNA: TGTGCCAGCTGGAGCATGGGGGGCTACACCTTC
CDR3 protein: CASWSMGGYTF
clone size: .
V gene: TRBV12-3/TRBV12-4
D gene: .
J gene: TRBJ1-2
CDR3 length: 11

CDR3 DNA: TGCGCCAGCAGCAAAACAGGGTGGGACACCGGGGAGCTGTTTTTT
CDR3 protein: CASSKTGWDTGELFF
clone size: .
V gene: TRBV5-1
D gene: .
J gene: TRBJ2-2
CDR3 length: 15

CDR3 DNA: TGTGCCAGCAGGCTACCCCGGGCCCCTATGACGGCTTTCTTT
CDR3 protein: CASRLPRAPMTAFF
clone size: many
V gene: TRBV6-1
D gene: .
J gene: TRBJ1-1
CDR3 length: 14

CDR3 DNA: TGTGCCAGCAGCCACAGCCGAAGCAGGACCATGAACACTGAAGCTTTCTTT
CDR3 protein: CASSHSRSRTMNTEAFF
clone size: many
V gene: TRBV28
D gene: .
J gene: TRBJ1-1
CDR3 length: 17

CDR3 DNA: TGCAGTGCTAGAGTGGGGACAGGTGGAGAGACCCAGTACTTC
CDR3 protein: CSARVGTGGETQYF
clone size: .
V gene: TRBV20-1
D gene: TRBD1
J gene: TRBJ2-5
CDR3 length: 14